This TCR beta chain is drawn from a study of CD8+ T cells in alopecia areata. Study context: Oral tofacitinib (5 to 10 mg twice daily) was administered to treated patients. It was 6 to 18 months of tofacitinib, and then there were 6 months off drug. Regarding the study as a whole: Lesional tissue from the scalp (especially in alopecia totalis/universalis) showed higher clonality than normal scalp.

The germline V gene has CDR1 MNHEY and CDR2 SMNVEV (reference sequence). The V segment lost 8 bases and the J segment 13 bases; nucleotides outside the gene matches: 19. This CDR3 has 17 amino acids. Once RNA had been extracted, it was reverse transcribed into cDNA to act as the sequencing template. The table came from immunoSEQ multiplex PCR; TCRdb's copy has only in-frame clones and leaves some out. The repertoire holds some 130,000 clones, with roughly 50% as singletons. Concerning this clone itself: The target antigen is unknown.

Peripheral blood and lesional scalp punch biopsies were taken from alopecia areata patients. The sample was CD8+ T cells sorted from blood, taken at week 0. This sequence originates from a human donor with alopecia areata. The chain uses TRBV27 and TRBJ1-6; 11 bases are a match to TRBD1. CDR3 nucleotides: TGTGCCAGCCGACATAGACCATGGACAGGGGGCCGTTGGCCCCTCCACTTT. It yields the protein CASRHRPWTGGRWPLHF.